These 5 T cell receptor beta chains share one sample of origin, sequenced in a study of T cells in Graves' hyperthyroidism and ophthalmopathy (dated by TCRdb to between 2018 and 2021). Libraries were built with multiplex PCR. The run used an Illumina HiSeq 2000. Amplification of TCR beta CDR3 regions was carried out from RNA transcripts. A first-round RT-PCR of the TCR CDR3 used the HTBI primer set with the Qiagen OneStep RT-PCR kit. The raw public reads went through TCRdb reprocessing: fastp at Q25, MiXCR clone calling, in-frame beta chains kept. For every CDR3 protein sequence, its rows merge into one entry that carries the most common genes and DNA. This sample lists fewer than 650,000 distinct CDR3 sequences; 14% were detected once. 6.5% to 9% of the sample rests with the top ten. Sequenced sample: blood. Receptor source: a woman between 18 and 30 years old with Graves' ophthalmopathy.

This clonotype occurred a few times. The rearrangement links TRBV5-4 to TRBJ1-4, with TRBD1 matching over 11 bases. The CDR3 is 16 amino acids. Trimming cost V 4 bases and J 3 bases; bases outside gene matches: 5. Germline loops: CDR1 SGHNT, CDR2 YYREEE (reference sequence). The CDR3 spells CASSADRGLSNEKLFF. The CDR3 bases are TGTGCCAGCAGCGCGGACAGGGGGCTATCTAATGAAAAACTGTTTTTT.

As concerns this clonotype: A clone one base away is much larger, so this may be a read error. V usage is TRBV28 and J usage is TRBJ2-5, with D perhaps matching TRBD1 (6 bases). CDR3 length: 15 residues. Germline CDR1 MDHEN, CDR2 SYDVKM. V was clipped by 1 base and J by 1 base, with 10 bases between them. The DNA for the CDR3 is TGTGCCAGCAGTTTATCCAGGACAGCCCAAGAGACCCAGTACTTC. Amino acid sequence: CASSLSRTAQETQYF. Filled out from reference TRBV28 and TRBJ2-5, the complete variable domain reads DVKVTQSSRYLVKRTGEKVFLECVQDMDHENMFWYRQDPGLGLRLIYFSYDVKMKEKGDIPEGYSVSREKKERFSLILESASTNQTSMYLCASSLSRTAQETQYFGPGTRLLVL.

This clonotype appeared a few times. The V and J genes are TRBV12-3 or TRBV12-4 and TRBJ2-1; no reliable D call. CDR3 length: 12 residues. The V gene lost 3 bases and the J gene lost 8 bases, with 8 bases spanning the gap. In DNA, the CDR3 is TGTGCCAGCAGTTTGGTGCGGCATGAGCAGTTCTTC. It specifies CASSLVRHEQFF.

The chain is built from TRBV7-9 and TRBJ2-2; 7 nucleotides align to TRBD2. The CDR3 has 15 amino acids. Germline lookup yields CDR1 SEHNR and CDR2 FQNEAQ (reference sequence). J was trimmed by 7 bases and V by 2 bases; bases with no gene match: 7. The CDR3 bases are TGTGCCAGCAGCTTACTCGCGGGAGCGGTCGGGGAGCTGTTTTTT. It encodes CASSLLAGAVGELFF. Based on the CDR3 plus reference TRBV7-9 and TRBJ2-2, the full variable domain is DTGVSQNPRHKITKRGQNVTFRCDPISEHNRLYWYRQTLGQGPEFLTYFQNEAQLEKSRLLSDRFSAERPKGSFSTLEIQRTEQGDSAMYLCASSLLAGAVGELFFGEGSRLTVL.

In its sample, this clonotype was seen many times. The V and J genes are TRBV7-3 and TRBJ1-2; D is possibly TRBD1 (6 bases). CDR1 is SGHTA, CDR2 FQGTGA, per germline. Trimming removed 5 bases from V and 8 bases from J, with 15 bases in between. This CDR3 spans 13 amino acids. The CDR3 loop is CASSPQGEYGYTF. The CDR3 bases are TGTGCCAGCAGCCCACAGGGTGAATACGGCTACACCTTC.